These 31 T cell receptor beta chains were sequenced from one sample in a study of cytomegalovirus exposure and HLA in healthy donors. PCR involved 60 Vbeta and 13 Jbeta primers. Data came from immunoSEQ multiplex PCR; TCRdb stores just in-frame clones and leaves some out. The top ten clones hold approximately 1.6% of a sample with 60,000 to 85,000 clones, around 81% of them seen once. Sequencing input: PBMCs. These receptors were collected from a man between 40 and 49 years old in good health and CMV-seronegative.

The gene calls are TRBV5-1 and TRBJ1-1, with D possibly TRBD1 on 5 matching bases. The CDR3 runs to 14 residues. V lost 2 bases to trimming and J lost 1 base, with 9 bases between them. Germline CDR1 and CDR2: SGHRS and YFSETQ. The CDR3 nucleotides read TGCGCCAGCAGCTTCACAGGACCGAACACTGAAGCTTTCTTT. Its protein product is CASSFTGPNTEAFF.

The V call is TRBV4-2, the J call TRBJ2-7; no reliable D call. Trimming removed 0 bases from V and 1 base from J, with 7 bases in between. Germline V CDR1 and CDR2: LGHNA, YNFKEQ. This CDR3 is built from 14 residues. The CDR3 region has the DNA TGTGCCAGCAGCCAAGAGATAACTTCCTACGAGCAGTACTTC. Protein: CASSQEITSYEQYF.

The V call is TRBV7-2, the J call TRBJ2-4, with D possibly TRBD2 on 5 matching bases. V lost 5 bases and J 0 bases, leaving 20 bases between the germline ends. Germline V gene sequence: CDR1 SGHTA, CDR2 FQGNSA. This CDR3 is 18 amino acids long. CDR3 in DNA: TGTGCCAGCAGCGCAAACCGGGCGGGCGACCTAGCCAAAAACATTCAGTACTTC. Its protein is CASSANRAGDLAKNIQYF.

The chain combines TRBV2 with TRBJ1-5; D remains ambiguous. The CDR3 spans 14 residues. Germline V gene sequence: CDR1 SNHLY, CDR2 FYNNEI. The ends were cut back, 6 bases at V and 7 bases at J, with 16 bases in the middle. Here the CDR3 reads CASRAAYEYQPQHF. The DNA of the CDR3 is TGTGCCAGCAGGGCGGCATACGAATACCAGCCCCAGCATTTT. The variable domain in full, with the rest retrieved from reference TRBV2 and TRBJ1-5, is EPEVTQTPSHQVTQMGQEVILRCVPISNHLYFYWYRQILGQKVEFLVSFYNNEISEKSEIFDDQFSVERPDGSNFTLKIRSTKLEDSAMYFCASRAAYEYQPQHFGDGTRLSIL.

The gene calls are TRBV19 and TRBJ1-2; D remains ambiguous. The CDR3 has 16 amino acids. In germline, CDR1 is LNHDA, CDR2 SQIVND (reference sequence). Trimming cost V 4 bases and J 2 bases, with 17 bases left between them. CDR3 sequence: CASSTQYYWENYGYTF. CDR3 in DNA: TGTGCCAGTAGTACACAGTATTATTGGGAGAACTATGGCTACACCTTC.

This clone is medium-sized. The V gene is TRBV9, the J gene TRBJ1-1, with D perhaps matching TRBD1 (5 bases). Germline V gene lookup returns CDR1 SGDLS and CDR2 YYNGEE. The CDR3 spans 14 residues. Deletions cut 0 bases from V and 5 bases from J, with 11 bases between. CDR3 sequence reads: CASSVERKGTEAFF. CDR3 sequence (DNA): TGTGCCAGCAGCGTAGAGAGAAAGGGGACTGAAGCTTTCTTT.

The genes are TRBV19 and TRBJ1-3; D perhaps matches TRBD1 (5 bases). V was clipped by 3 bases and J by 0 bases, with 12 bases between them. Looked up from germline, CDR1 is LNHDA and CDR2 is SQIVND (reference sequence). The CDR3 has 16 amino acids. The DNA for the CDR3 is TGTGCCAGTAGTATCGGAGGGGTTGGCTCTGGAAACACCATATATTTT. The encoded protein is CASSIGGVGSGNTIYF.

The chain links TRBV5-1 to TRBJ1-2, with 11 positions matching TRBD1. Germline lookup yields CDR1 SGHRS and CDR2 YFSETQ. V dropped 5 bases and J dropped 2; count of bases not matched to a gene: 5. CDR3 length equals 15 residues. The CDR3 DNA reads TGCGCCAGCAGAGGACAGGGGGCCCGGAACTATGGCTACACCTTC. Amino acids: CASRGQGARNYGYTF.

This clone has a single count. The chain employs TRBV19 and TRBJ1-3; possibly TRBD1 for D (5 bases). The germline V and J ends were trimmed by 4 bases and 0 bases, with 13 bases remaining between them. Germline V gives CDR1 LNHDA, CDR2 SQIVND (reference sequence). The CDR3 contains 16 residues. CDR3 nucleotide sequence: TGTGCCAGTAGTAACTCGGGGGTTACCTCTGGAAACACCATATATTTT. It codes for CASSNSGVTSGNTIYF.

The chain links TRBV7-9 to TRBJ2-7, with 10 nucleotides matching TRBD2. CDR1 SEHNR and CDR2 FQNEAQ come from the germline V gene (reference sequence). There are 15 residues in the CDR3. Trimming removed 6 bases from V and 5 bases from J; junction bases left unmatched: 10. The CDR3 nucleotides read TGTGCCAGCAGGCGAGGAGCGGGAGGGACCCACGAGCAGTACTTC. Translating gives CASRRGAGGTHEQYF.

This chain links TRBV2 with TRBJ2-7; D is undetermined. This CDR3 has 13 amino acids. Germline V gene lookup returns CDR1 SNHLY and CDR2 FYNNEI. The V end lost 6 bases, the J end lost 5 bases, and 14 bases lay between the germline ends. CDR3 in amino acids: CASSVLTPHEQYF. DNA of the CDR3: TGTGCCAGCAGCGTATTGACTCCCCACGAGCAGTACTTC.

CDR3 amino acids: CSWNSGTSGGAQYF. CDR3 in DNA: TGCAGCTGGAATTCCGGGACTAGCGGTGGGGCCCAGTACTTC. V is TRBV29-1 and J is TRBJ2-5, with 11 positions matching TRBD2. Germline lookup yields CDR1 SQVTM and CDR2 ANQGSEA. V was clipped by 8 bases and J by 9 bases; unmatched bases: 14. The CDR3 contains 14 residues.

This clone was detected a few times. The chain uses TRBV5-4 and TRBJ2-2; TRBD1 aligns across 8 bases. Unmatched junction bases numbered 6, after V lost 4 bases and J lost 4 bases. The germline V gene has CDR1 SGHNT and CDR2 YYREEE (reference sequence). The CDR3 totals 15 residues. The CDR3 coding sequence is TGTGCCAGCAGCCCCGGACAGGGTATCACCGGGGAGCTGTTTTTT. As protein: CASSPGQGITGELFF.

V is TRBV18 and J is TRBJ2-3; TRBD2 might be the D (6 bases). In germline, CDR1 is KGHSH, CDR2 LQKENI. Trimming removed 3 bases from V and 3 bases from J, with 16 bases in between. The CDR3 length is 16 residues. CDR3 loop: CASSPRELAVTDTQYF. The CDR3 DNA reads TGTGCCAGCTCACCCCGGGAGTTAGCGGTAACAGATACGCAGTATTTT.

The chain combines TRBV9 with TRBJ1-2; D may be TRBD1 (6 bases). The germline gives CDR1 SGDLS, CDR2 YYNGEE. Trimming took off 0 bases at V and 4 bases at J, with 16 bases between the two ends. This CDR3 comprises 16 residues. This CDR3 is CASSVDATGSGYGYTF. The CDR3 bases are TGTGCCAGCAGCGTAGACGCTACAGGGTCTGGCTATGGCTACACCTTC.

The rearrangement uses TRBV7-9 and TRBJ2-3; TRBD1 agrees at 7 bases. CDR1 is SEHNR and CDR2 is FQNEAQ in the germline V gene (reference sequence). Unmatched junction bases numbered 6, after V lost 5 bases and J lost 4 bases. The CDR3 runs to 14 residues. This CDR3 is CASSTRQGADTQYF. The CDR3, as DNA: TGTGCCAGCAGCACCCGACAGGGCGCAGATACGCAGTATTTT.

The chain carries TRBV29-1 and TRBJ2-1, with TRBD2 matching 13 bases. V lost 7 bases, J lost 9 bases, and 9 bases stayed unmatched. The CDR3 loop spans 14 amino acids. Germline V gene sequence: CDR1 SQVTM, CDR2 ANQGSEA. CDR3 amino acids: CSASGTSGKGEQFF. DNA of the CDR3: TGCAGCGCATCCGGGACTAGCGGGAAGGGTGAGCAGTTCTTC.

The rearrangement links TRBV5-1 to TRBJ2-7; TRBD1 aligns across 7 bases. Germline V gene data show CDR1 as SGHRS and CDR2 as YFSETQ. V was clipped by 4 bases and J by 5 bases; unmatched bases: 9. The CDR3 length is 14 residues. The CDR3 DNA sequence: TGCGCCAGCAGCATCTGGACAGGTAACAACGAGCAGTACTTC. Its translation: CASSIWTGNNEQYF.

This clone was counted only a few times. The chain links TRBV28 to TRBJ1-1; D may be TRBD1 (5 bases). CDR1 is MDHEN and CDR2 is SYDVKM in the germline V gene. CDR3 length: 13 amino acids. The V gene lost 8 bases and the J gene lost 3 bases, with 13 bases spanning the gap. CDR3 loop: CASLTGPYTEAFF. CDR3 bases: TGTGCCAGCCTAACAGGACCGTACACTGAAGCTTTCTTT.

V usage is TRBV2 and J usage is TRBJ2-5, with D possibly TRBD2 on 6 matching bases. The CDR3 is 12 residues long. Germline values: CDR1 SNHLY, CDR2 FYNNEI. The V gene lost 9 bases and the J gene lost 5 bases, with 13 bases spanning the gap. CDR3 residues: CARRGSGETQYF. Here the CDR3 DNA reads TGTGCCAGACGGGGGAGCGGGGAGACCCAGTACTTC.

The chain joins TRBV5-1 to TRBJ2-3; D may be TRBD2 (5 bases). Germline CDR1 and CDR2: SGHRS and YFSETQ. The CDR3 has 14 residues. Trimming took 3 bases from V and 2 from J, leaving 10 bases between them. CDR3 loop: CASSSERLTDTQYF. Here the CDR3 DNA reads TGCGCCAGCAGCTCTGAGCGGCTCACAGATACGCAGTATTTT.

The chain recombines TRBV10-3 with TRBJ2-5, with 7 bases aligning to TRBD1. Per the germline V gene, CDR1 is ENHRY and CDR2 is SYGVKD. The V segment lost 3 bases and the J segment 1 base; nucleotides outside the gene matches: 8. The CDR3 consists of 16 residues. The CDR3 protein is CAISEYGRDSQETQYF. For the CDR3, the DNA is TGTGCCATCAGTGAATACGGCCGGGACAGCCAAGAGACCCAGTACTTC.

V gene TRBV28 combines with J gene TRBJ1-1; perhaps TRBD1 as D (5 bases). The length of the CDR3 is 12 residues. The V gene's germline CDR1 is MDHEN and CDR2 SYDVKM. Trimming removed 10 bases at V and 4 bases at J, with 13 bases between. CDR3 residues: CAIARGSTEAFF. CDR3 in DNA: TGTGCCATCGCCCGGGGGAGCACTGAAGCTTTCTTT.

The genes are TRBV19 and TRBJ2-3; TRBD2 matches 9 bases. Germline V gene lookup returns CDR1 LNHDA and CDR2 SQIVND (reference sequence). CDR3 length: 14 residues. Germline trimming cut 6 bases from V and 4 bases from J; bases unmatched to any gene: 5. Written as DNA, the CDR3 is TGTGCCAGTAGACAGACTAGCGGAGCAGATACGCAGTATTTT. It specifies CASRQTSGADTQYF.

The chain has TRBV14 and TRBJ2-1, with 9 bases identical to TRBD2. The CDR3 contains 16 residues. The V segment lost 0 bases and the J segment 8 bases; nucleotides outside the gene matches: 8. Germline loops: CDR1 SGHDN, CDR2 FVKESK. The chain's CDR3 is CASSQEGSGSLYEQFF. CDR3 nucleotides: TGTGCCAGCAGCCAAGAGGGTAGCGGGAGCCTCTATGAGCAGTTCTTC.

The chain combines TRBV28 with TRBJ2-7, with 7 positions matching TRBD2. With V trimmed by 8 bases and J by 0 bases, 1 base remained unmatched. CDR3 size: 12 residues. Germline values: CDR1 MDHEN, CDR2 SYDVKM. The CDR3 DNA is TGTGCCAGCGGGGGGGTCTCCTACGAGCAGTACTTC. Protein sequence: CASGGVSYEQYF.

The chain links TRBV29-1 to TRBJ2-7, with 9 bases fitting TRBD2. V lost 1 base and J lost 4; bases outside the gene matches: 2. Per the germline V gene, CDR1 is SQVTM and CDR2 is ANQGSEA. This CDR3 contains 13 residues. DNA for the CDR3: TGCAGCGTTGAAGGGCTAGCGGGGTACGAGCAGTACTTC. Residues: CSVEGLAGYEQYF.

This sequence joins TRBV19 and TRBJ1-5; D might be TRBD1 (6 bases). Trimming cost V 9 bases and J 0 bases, with 15 bases left between them. Germline CDR1 LNHDA, CDR2 SQIVND (reference sequence). This CDR3 has 15 residues. The CDR3 DNA reads TGTGCCAGCAGCCCCCAGGACAGTAGCAATCAGCCCCAGCATTTT. Translated: CASSPQDSSNQPQHF.

This sequence joins TRBV7-3 and TRBJ1-1; maybe TRBD1 (6 bases). V was cut by 3 bases and J by 10 bases, with 15 bases left in between. Germline V gene data show CDR1 as SGHTA and CDR2 as FQGTGA. CDR3 size: 13 residues. The CDR3 loop is CASSFSGGQRAFF. The CDR3 region has the DNA TGTGCCAGCAGCTTCAGCGGTGGACAGAGAGCTTTCTTT. Full variable domain (remainder filled in from reference TRBV7-3 and TRBJ1-1): GAGVSQTPSNKVTEKGKYVELRCDPISGHTALYWYRQSLGQGPEFLIYFQGTGAADDSGLPNDRFFAVRPEGSVSTLKIQRTERGDSAVYLCASSFSGGQRAFFGQGTRLTVV.

This rearrangement joins TRBV7-6 to TRBJ2-7; the D is unclear. Between the trimmed V and J ends, which lost 6 bases and 4 bases, there was a span of 10 bases. Germline CDR1 is SGHVS and CDR2 is FNYEAQ. The CDR3 totals 12 residues. The CDR3 here is CASSSLGYEQYF. CDR3 nucleotide sequence: TGTGCCAGCAGTTCGCTCGGGTACGAGCAGTACTTC.

This chain's CDR3 is CASNPWGDRNQPQHF. CDR3 nucleotide sequence: TGTGCCAGCAACCCTTGGGGGGACAGGAATCAGCCCCAGCATTTT. The V gene is TRBV28, the J gene TRBJ1-5, with 8 bases lining up with TRBD1. The CDR3 length is 15 residues. Germline V gene lookup returns CDR1 MDHEN and CDR2 SYDVKM. The V segment lost 7 bases and the J segment 4 bases; nucleotides outside the gene matches: 9.